Shown below are 20 T cell receptor beta chains from a single sample sequenced in a study of blood T cell repertoires in COVID-19. The repertoire was sequenced with immunoSEQ multiplex PCR; TCRdb's copy has only in-frame clones and lacks some. The sample lists around 340,000 clones; about 83% were seen once. The sequenced sample was peripheral blood. These TCRs come from a young man with active or convalescent COVID-19.

The chain joins TRBV9 to TRBJ2-1, with 9 bases fitting TRBD2. Germline loops: CDR1 SGDLS, CDR2 YYNGEE. The CDR3 has 15 amino acids. With V trimmed by 4 bases and J by 7 bases, 9 bases remained unmatched. CDR3 bases: TGTGCCAGCAGCCTTAGCGGGAGCTGGAGAAATGAGCAGTTCTTC. This gives the protein CASSLSGSWRNEQFF. Complete variable domain (other parts from reference TRBV9 and TRBJ2-1): DSGVTQTPKHLITATGQRVTLRCSPRSGDLSVYWYQQSLDQGLQFLIQYYNGEERAKGNILERFSAQQFPDLHSELNLSSLELGDSALYFCASSLSGSWRNEQFFGPGTRLTVL.

This clone came up once. The V and J genes are TRBV30 and TRBJ2-7; D is undetermined. The CDR3 runs 12 residues. Trimming pared 5 bases from V and 2 bases from J, leaving 10 bases between. Per germline, CDR1 GTSNPN and CDR2 SVGIG (reference sequence). The CDR3: CAWAGSTYEQYF. CDR3 bases: TGTGCCTGGGCAGGTTCCACCTACGAGCAGTACTTC.

J is TRBJ2-5 and V is TRBV7-2; the D is unclear. The CDR3 has 13 residues. Trimming shortened V by 1 base and J by 4 bases, and 7 bases separated the two germline ends. Germline V lookup: CDR1 SGHTA, CDR2 FQGNSA. This CDR3 reads CASSLVIGETQYF. CDR3 DNA sequence: TGTGCCAGCAGCTTAGTCATCGGAGAGACCCAGTACTTC. The full variable domain, rest sourced from reference TRBV7-2 and TRBJ2-5, is GAGVSQSPSNKVTEKGKDVELRCDPISGHTALYWYRQSLGQGLEFLIYFQGNSAPDKSGLPSDRFSAERTGGSVSTLTIQRTQQEDSAVYLCASSLVIGETQYFGPGTRLLVL.

The chain carries TRBV30 and TRBJ1-6, with D perhaps matching TRBD1 (6 bases). The CDR3 runs 13 residues. V lost 2 bases to trimming and J lost 9 bases, with 11 bases between them. Per germline, CDR1 GTSNPN and CDR2 SVGIG (reference sequence). CDR3 coding DNA: TGTGCCTGGAGTATCGGACAGCCTTCACCCCTCCACTTT. It codes for CAWSIGQPSPLHF.

The chain links TRBV6-2 or TRBV6-3 to TRBJ1-2; 9 bases align to TRBD1. Germline V lookup: CDR1 MNHEY, CDR2 SVGEGT. The CDR3 extends over 14 amino acids. Trimming took 5 bases from V and 2 from J; bases not matched to a gene: 3. The CDR3 bases are TGTGCCAGCAGTAACAGGGGGCGGAACTATGGCTACACCTTC. Residues: CASSNRGRNYGYTF.

This clone was seen more than once but under ten times. The J gene is TRBJ2-1, the V gene TRBV28, with TRBD2 matching 9 bases. V lost 6 bases to trimming and J lost 3 bases; unmatched junction nucleotides: 6. Germline CDR1 MDHEN, CDR2 SYDVKM. This CDR3 region has 15 residues. The chain's CDR3 is CASRDPSGVYNEQFF. The CDR3 region has the DNA TGTGCCAGCAGAGACCCTAGCGGGGTCTACAATGAGCAGTTCTTC.

The rearrangement links TRBV5-1 to TRBJ2-7, with a tentative D call TRBD1 (6 bases). Trimming left V 0 bases short and J 5 bases short, with 12 bases between. Germline V gene data show CDR1 as SGHRS and CDR2 as YFSETQ. The CDR3 length is 14 residues. The DNA for the CDR3 is TGCGCCAGCAGCTTGGCTCAGGGGTATAACGAGCAGTACTTC. Translated: CASSLAQGYNEQYF.

This rearrangement joins TRBV11-2 to TRBJ2-5, with 7 bases matching TRBD2. The CDR3 covers 13 residues. The germline gives CDR1 SGHAT, CDR2 FQNNGV. V lost 4 bases, J lost 4 bases, and 3 bases stayed unmatched. CDR3 coding DNA: TGTGCCAGCAGCTCCAGACTAGCAGAGACCCAGTACTTC. Amino acids: CASSSRLAETQYF.

This rearrangement joins TRBV5-4 to TRBJ2-7; 10 positions agree with TRBD2. This CDR3 region has 13 residues. Germline V gene lookup returns CDR1 SGHNT and CDR2 YYREEE (reference sequence). V shed 1 base and J 7 bases; nucleotides not matched to a gene: 2. This CDR3 reads CASSLSGGAEQYF. The CDR3 DNA sequence: TGTGCCAGCAGCTTGAGCGGGGGGGCGGAGCAGTACTTC.

V and J are TRBV6-5 and TRBJ2-5, with D perhaps TRBD2 (6 bases). This CDR3 is 16 amino acids long. CDR1 and CDR2 from the germline V gene are MNHEY and SVGAGI. V shed 4 bases and J shed 5 bases, with 20 bases lying between them. CDR3 protein: CASSSEDSGTSETQYF. CDR3 nucleotides: TGTGCCAGCAGTTCGGAAGATAGCGGTACCTCGGAGACCCAGTACTTC.

The J gene is TRBJ2-1, the V gene TRBV11-3; possibly TRBD2 for D (5 bases). Deletions cut 3 bases from V and 5 bases from J, with 14 bases between. This CDR3 has 15 amino acids. The V gene's germline CDR1 is SGHNT and CDR2 YENEEA. CDR3 nucleotide sequence: TGTGCCAGCAGCTTTCGGGAAAAAGACCACAATGAGCAGTTCTTC. Amino acid sequence: CASSFREKDHNEQFF. Full variable domain (remainder filled in from reference TRBV11-3 and TRBJ2-1): EAGVVQSPRYKIIEKKQPVAFWCNPISGHNTLYWYLQNLGQGPELLIRYENEEAVDDSQLPKDRFSAERLKGVDSTLKIQPAELGDSAVYLCASSFREKDHNEQFFGPGTRLTVL.

The chain carries TRBV7-9 and TRBJ2-1; 13 positions match TRBD2. Germline-derived CDR1 and CDR2 are SEHNR and FQNEAQ (reference sequence). The CDR3 has 17 amino acids. With V trimmed by 4 bases and J by 6 bases, 9 bases remained unmatched. CDR3 DNA: TGTGCCAGCAGCTCCCTTAGACTAGCGGGAGGTTTCAATGAGCAGTTCTTC. This encodes CASSSLRLAGGFNEQFF.

V usage is TRBV11-2 and J usage is TRBJ1-4, with TRBD1 identical over 8 bases. The junction had 7 bases not matched to a gene; V was cut back by 5 bases and J by 5 bases. The CDR3 has 15 amino acids. Germline CDR1 SGHAT, CDR2 FQNNGV. The CDR3 protein is CASSPRTGWNEKLFF. CDR3 coding DNA: TGTGCCAGCAGCCCACGGACAGGGTGGAATGAAAAACTGTTTTTT.

The chain links TRBV11-3 to TRBJ1-1, with D possibly matching TRBD1 (6 bases). The V gene's germline CDR1 is SGHNT and CDR2 YENEEA. CDR3 size: 15 residues. Trimming removed 3 bases at V and 5 bases at J, with 16 bases between. Here the CDR3 reads CASSLNRVGWTEAFF. The CDR3 DNA reads TGTGCCAGCAGCTTGAACAGGGTTGGGTGGACTGAAGCTTTCTTT.

This clone was observed at least ten times. The rearrangement links TRBV25-1 to TRBJ1-2; 8 bases are shared with TRBD1. V was pared by 3 bases and J by 6 bases, with 12 bases of the junction left unmatched. Germline V CDR1 and CDR2: MGHDK, SYGVNS. The CDR3 has 16 amino acids. CDR3 coding DNA: TGTGCCAGCAGTGACTATGACCAGGGGGCTCTAGATGGCTACACCTTC. Its translation is CASSDYDQGALDGYTF.

Only a few counts were recorded for this clone. The V call is TRBV19, the J call TRBJ1-2, with 7 bases lining up with TRBD1. Trimming cost V 8 bases and J 0 bases; bases outside gene matches: 6. Germline lookup yields CDR1 LNHDA and CDR2 SQIVND (reference sequence). The CDR3 has 14 amino acids. The CDR3 protein is CASRLDRSNYGYTF. The CDR3, as DNA: TGTGCCAGTCGCCTGGACAGGTCTAACTATGGCTACACCTTC.

The chain is built from TRBV7-9 and TRBJ1-2, with 7 bases identical to TRBD1. The CDR3 extends over 14 amino acids. V lost 5 bases to trimming and J lost 8 bases; unmatched junction nucleotides: 11. Germline V lookup: CDR1 SEHNR, CDR2 FQNEAQ (reference sequence). The CDR3 region is CASSAETGAGGYTF. The CDR3 nucleotides read TGTGCCAGCAGCGCAGAAACAGGGGCAGGAGGCTACACCTTC.

This clone has a single count. This chain connects TRBV18 to TRBJ2-3; D may be TRBD2 (6 bases). V was shortened by 6 bases and J by 0 bases, with 19 bases between the two germline ends. This CDR3 spans 17 amino acids. Germline CDR1 KGHSH, CDR2 LQKENI. The CDR3 DNA is TGTGCCAGCTCGCAACTACGGGGGAGATTAAGCACAGATACGCAGTATTTT. This gives the protein CASSQLRGRLSTDTQYF.

The chain recombines TRBV7-3 with TRBJ2-1, with 14 bases identical to TRBD2. The length of the CDR3 is 16 residues. V shed 1 base and J 10 bases; nucleotides not matched to a gene: 6. Germline CDR1 is SGHTA and CDR2 is FQGTGA. The CDR3 loop is CASSLMGLAGVGEQFF. CDR3 DNA: TGTGCCAGCAGCTTAATGGGACTAGCGGGAGTAGGAGAGCAGTTCTTC.

The DNA of the CDR3 is TGTGCCAGCTCACTGGGGGACAGGGCTGGAAACACCATATATTTT. This codes for CASSLGDRAGNTIYF. The rearrangement uses TRBV18 and TRBJ1-3; TRBD1 agrees at 9 bases. CDR3 length: 15 residues. Germline V CDR1 and CDR2: KGHSH, LQKENI. V trimming: 4 bases; J trimming: 2 bases; junction bases outside the gene matches: 3.